The entry that follows covers one T cell receptor (beta chain) sequence. The antigen remains undetermined. This entry is derived from a study of OX40 agonist ivuxolimab in advanced cancers. Whole-study findings and limits: Relative to CD4+ cells, CD8+ T cells on average had more expanded clones.

The CDR3 has 16 amino acids. With V trimmed by 4 bases and J by 3 bases, 2 bases remained unmatched. Germline CDR1 and CDR2: SGHTS and YDEGEE. Sequenced by immunoSEQ multiplex PCR; TCRdb stores in-frame clones only, minus some. Counted here are some 9,200 clones, 70% to 90% occurring once; the ten biggest clones make up 9.5% to 15%. Autoimmune disease history or systemic immunosuppression was exclusionary. The sample consisted of CD4+ or CD8+ T cells sorted from blood, taken in a trial of the OX40 agonist ivuxolimab. The rearrangement uses TRBV5-8 and TRBJ2-3, with 16 bases lining up with TRBD2. This sequence originates from an adult with an advanced solid tumor such as melanoma, head and neck, liver or kidney cancer. Written as DNA, the CDR3 is TGTGCCAGCAGCCAGGGACTAGCGGGAGGGACAGATACGCAGTATTTT. Translated: CASSQGLAGGTDTQYF. The whole variable domain, filled in from reference TRBV5-8 and TRBJ2-3, reads EAGVTQSPTHLIKTRGQQATLRCSPISGHTSVYWYQQALGLGLQFLLWYDEGEERNRGNFPPRFSGRQFPNYSSELNVNALELEDSALYLCASSQGLAGGTDTQYFGPGTRLTVL.